This TCR beta chain was retrieved from a study of CD8+ T cells in alopecia areata. RNA extraction and reverse transcription yielded cDNA as sequencing template. The repertoire was sequenced with immunoSEQ multiplex PCR; TCRdb's copy has only in-frame clones and lacks some. Altogether 180,000 or so clones are present, about 53% being singletons, with the ten largest covering 9.5% to 14%. Treatment specified: oral pan-JAK inhibitor, 5-10 mg twice daily. V shed 0 bases and J shed 4 bases, with 10 bases lying between them. The CDR3 loop spans 15 amino acids. CDR1 and CDR2 from the germline V gene are LGHNA and YSLEER.

This chain links TRBV4-3 with TRBJ2-4; the D gene is possibly TRBD1 (7 bases). The specimen was CD8+ T cells sorted from blood, collected at week 24, from a patient treated with tofacitinib. The TCR was taken from a human donor with alopecia areata. In DNA, the CDR3 is TGCGCCAGCAGCCAAGAGACAGGGAGGAAAAACATTCAGTACTTC. This codes for CASSQETGRKNIQYF.